The 16 T cell receptor beta chains in this list originate from one sample, sequenced in a study of blood T cell repertoires in COVID-19. Produced via immunoSEQ multiplex PCR; TCRdb's table is partial and in-frame only. The sample has 200,000 or so clones, 88% seen once. The sequenced sample consisted of peripheral blood. These receptors were collected from a man between 65 and 79 years old with active or convalescent COVID-19.

The chain carries TRBV18 and TRBJ2-3; D call uncertain. The CDR3 contains 13 residues. Germline V lookup: CDR1 KGHSH, CDR2 LQKENI. The ends were cut back, 6 bases at V and 1 base at J, with 8 bases in the middle. This CDR3 reads CASSSTGTDTQYF. The CDR3, as DNA: TGTGCCAGCTCGAGTACGGGCACAGATACGCAGTATTTT. The full variable domain, in which reference TRBV18 and TRBJ2-3 provide the parts outside the CDR3, is NAGVMQNPRHLVRRRGQEARLRCSPMKGHSHVYWYRQLPEEGLKFMVYLQKENIIDESGMPKERFSAEFPKEGPSILRIQQVVRGDSAAYFCASSSTGTDTQYFGPGTRLTVL.

The chain recombines TRBV5-6 with TRBJ1-5, with 8 bases fitting TRBD1. This CDR3 is 13 amino acids long. V lost 4 bases and J lost 6; bases outside the gene matches: 3. The germline gives CDR1 SGHDT, CDR2 YYEEEE. CDR3 sequence reads: CASSVTGVQPQHF. CDR3 nucleotides: TGTGCCAGCAGCGTGACAGGGGTTCAGCCCCAGCATTTT.

The rearrangement uses TRBV5-7 and TRBJ1-3; TRBD1 matches 8 bases. TRBV5-7 counts as an open reading frame of uncertain function. Germline trimming cut 6 bases from V and 0 bases from J; bases unmatched to any gene: 8. This CDR3 spans 16 amino acids. The CDR3 DNA is TGTGCCAGCAACAGGGGGAGGGAGAACTCTGGAAACACCATATATTTT. Translation gives CASNRGRENSGNTIYF.

The genes are TRBV30 and TRBJ2-7; D is possibly TRBD1 (5 bases). Germline V gene data show CDR1 as GTSNPN and CDR2 as SVGIG (reference sequence). Trimming took 5 bases from V and 5 from J, leaving 19 bases between them. CDR3 length equals 14 residues. For the CDR3, the DNA is TGTGCCTGGGGTGGACGCAGGGTGTCCCACGAGCAGTACTTC. Translating gives CAWGGRRVSHEQYF. Supplemented by reference TRBV30 and TRBJ2-7, the full variable domain reads SQTIHQWPATLVQPVGSPLSLECTVEGTSNPNLYWYRQAAGRGLQLLFYSVGIGQISSEVPQNLSASRPQDRQFILSSKKLLLSDSGFYLCAWGGRRVSHEQYFGPGTRLTVT.

The chain links TRBV10-2 to TRBJ2-7; possible D gene TRBD2, 5 bases. Trimming cost V 8 bases and J 7 bases, with 15 bases left between them. The CDR3 loop spans 12 amino acids. CDR1 and CDR2 from the germline V gene are WSHSY and SAAADI. The CDR3 spells CASGMGDWEQYF. DNA of the CDR3: TGCGCCAGCGGTATGGGAGACTGGGAGCAGTACTTC.

The V and J genes are TRBV28 and TRBJ1-5; D gene uncertain. The CDR3 has 15 residues. CDR1 is MDHEN and CDR2 is SYDVKM in the germline V gene. Trimming removed 2 bases at V and 2 bases at J, with 10 bases between. CDR3 coding DNA: TGTGCCAGCAGTTTAAAGAGGGTTCGCAATCAGCCCCAGCATTTT. Translating gives CASSLKRVRNQPQHF.

Details on this clone: The junction departs from the called germline gene at one end, perhaps through a read error. The chain links TRBV7-7 to TRBJ2-1, with a weak D call TRBD1 (6 bases). The CDR3 loop spans 13 amino acids. Germline loops: CDR1 SSHAT, CDR2 FNYEAQ (reference sequence). CDR3 protein: CASSLARGNEQFF. The CDR3 nucleotides are TGTGCTAGCAGCTTAGCGAGGGGGAATGAGCAGTTCTTC.

The chain has TRBV5-1 and TRBJ2-5; 9 positions agree with TRBD2. With 0 bases clipped from V and 5 bases from J, the junction kept 8 bases outside the gene matches. The CDR3 length is 16 residues. CDR1 SGHRS and CDR2 YFSETQ come from the germline V gene. CDR3 coding DNA: TGCGCCAGCAGCTTGGCCGTAGCGGGAGCCGCGGAGACCCAGTACTTC. Translated: CASSLAVAGAAETQYF.

A single count supports this clone. The CDR3 loop is CASSIPGTGFSEQYF. CDR3 nucleotides: TGTGCCAGTAGTATTCCCGGGACAGGGTTCTCCGAGCAGTACTTC. This chain uses TRBV19 with TRBJ2-7; 9 nucleotides align to TRBD1. CDR1 LNHDA and CDR2 SQIVND come from the germline V gene (reference sequence). The CDR3 totals 15 residues. V dropped 3 bases and J dropped 6; count of bases not matched to a gene: 9.

This chain joins TRBV27 and TRBJ1-2; D perhaps matches TRBD1 (5 bases). V gave up 3 bases and J gave up 5 bases, with 10 bases separating them. The CDR3 spans 13 residues. In germline, CDR1 is MNHEY, CDR2 SMNVEV (reference sequence). The CDR3 DNA reads as TGTGCCAGCAGTTTTTGGGGGGATTATGGCTACACCTTC. The encoded protein is CASSFWGDYGYTF.

V usage is TRBV2 and J usage is TRBJ2-1; 10 positions match TRBD2. CDR1 and CDR2 (germline): SNHLY, FYNNEI. V lost 3 bases to trimming and J lost 12 bases; unmatched junction nucleotides: 17. This CDR3 has 17 residues. The chain's CDR3 is CASSDRVGSGRSVRQFF. For the CDR3, the DNA is TGTGCCAGCAGTGACCGCGTTGGTAGCGGGAGGTCGGTTAGGCAGTTCTTC.

The V gene is TRBV5-6, the J gene TRBJ2-2, with D unclear. The CDR3 has 13 amino acids. The V end was cut by 6 bases, the J end by 4 bases, with 10 bases between. CDR1 and CDR2 from the germline V gene are SGHDT and YYEEEE. The CDR3 region is CASNRGVTGELFF. As DNA, the CDR3 is TGTGCCAGCAACCGTGGAGTCACCGGGGAGCTGTTTTTT.

V and J are TRBV5-5 and TRBJ2-2; unclear D gene. The CDR3 contains 13 residues. The ends were cut back, 5 bases at V and 4 bases at J, with 9 bases in the middle. Germline V gives CDR1 SGHKS, CDR2 YYEKEE (reference sequence). CDR3 in DNA: TGTGCCAGCAGTCTAAGTTCCACCGGGGAGCTGTTTTTT. Amino acids: CASSLSSTGELFF.

Comments on this clone: Other DNA sequences of this sample code for an identical CDR3. The chain joins TRBV6-2 or TRBV6-3 to TRBJ1-1; 8 nucleotides agree with TRBD1. This CDR3 region has 12 residues. Trimming removed 6 bases from V and 5 bases from J; junction bases left unmatched: 2. CDR1 is MNHEY and CDR2 is SVGEGT in the germline V gene. CDR3 in amino acids: CASSTGGTEAFF. The CDR3 DNA reads TGTGCCAGCAGCACAGGGGGGACTGAAGCTTTCTTT.

In its sample, this clone was seen a few times. This rearrangement joins TRBV5-1 to TRBJ2-5; the D gene is possibly TRBD2 (6 bases). The V end was cut by 5 bases, the J end by 4 bases, with 15 bases between. The germline CDR1 and CDR2 sequences are SGHRS and YFSETQ. The length of the CDR3 is 14 residues. CDR3 loop: CASRVGGVVETQYF. The DNA for the CDR3 is TGCGCCAGCAGGGTAGGAGGGGTAGTAGAGACCCAGTACTTC.

The rearrangement joins TRBV15 to TRBJ2-5; 10 bases match TRBD1. The ends lost 5 bases at V and 4 bases at J; junction bases unmatched: 7. This CDR3 contains 15 residues. Germline assignment: CDR1 LNHNV and CDR2 YYDKDF (reference sequence). The CDR3 loop is CATSEGQGGGETQYF. The CDR3 DNA is TGTGCCACCAGCGAAGGACAGGGGGGAGGAGAGACCCAGTACTTC.